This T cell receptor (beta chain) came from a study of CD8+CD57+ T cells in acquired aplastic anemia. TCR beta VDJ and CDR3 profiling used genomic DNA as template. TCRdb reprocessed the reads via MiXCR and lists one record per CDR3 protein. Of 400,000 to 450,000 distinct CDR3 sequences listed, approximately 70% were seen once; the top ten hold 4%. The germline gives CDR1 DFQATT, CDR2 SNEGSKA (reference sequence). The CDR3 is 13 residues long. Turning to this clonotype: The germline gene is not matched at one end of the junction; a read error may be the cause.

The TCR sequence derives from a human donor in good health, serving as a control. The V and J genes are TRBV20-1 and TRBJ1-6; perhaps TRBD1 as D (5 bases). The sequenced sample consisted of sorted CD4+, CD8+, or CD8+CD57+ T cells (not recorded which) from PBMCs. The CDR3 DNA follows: TGCAGTGCTATGGGGGTTAGAGATTCGCCCCTCCACTTT. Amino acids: CSAMGVRDSPLHF.